Listed below are T cell receptor beta chains from one sample, sequenced in a study of post-analysis software for immune sequencing data. Each CDR3 protein is one row after TCRdb ran MiXCR on the PCR reads. The data show 350,000 to 500,000 distinct CDR3 sequences, with more than 30% seen just once and approximately 7.7% held by the top ten. Sequenced input: blood. The receptors come from a girl under 10 years old with multiple sclerosis. The CDR3 runs from the conserved cysteine through the conserved F or W. Each record gives: clone size, D gene, J gene, V gene, CDR3 DNA, CDR3 protein. D genes are given only for firm matches. Only part of the rows carry a size: once, few, many, or a class if the clone is expanded.

abundance: NA; d_gene: TRBD2; j_gene: TRBJ2-5; v_gene: TRBV20-1; CDR3nt: TGCAGTGCCCTACTAGCGATCCAAGAGACCCAGTACTTC; CDR3aa: CSALLAIQETQYF
abundance: NA; d_gene: NA; j_gene: TRBJ1-2; v_gene: TRBV20-1; CDR3nt: TGCAGTGCTCCCCCGGGACGGAGCTATGGCTACACCTTC; CDR3aa: CSAPPGRSYGYTF
abundance: few; d_gene: TRBD2; j_gene: TRBJ2-5; v_gene: TRBV9; CDR3nt: TGTGCCAGCAGCGTAGGCTCCTTGCGGGAGCAAGAGACCCAGTACTTC; CDR3aa: CASSVGSLREQETQYF
abundance: NA; d_gene: NA; j_gene: TRBJ2-5; v_gene: TRBV7-8; CDR3nt: TGTGCCAGCAGCTTAGCGACCGCACCCATCCAAGAGACCCAGTACTTC; CDR3aa: CASSLATAPIQETQYF
abundance: few; d_gene: NA; j_gene: TRBJ2-4; v_gene: TRBV29-1; CDR3nt: TGCAGCGTTGAAGACACGGGACGGAAAAACATTCAGTACTTC; CDR3aa: CSVEDTGRKNIQYF
abundance: few; d_gene: TRBD2; j_gene: TRBJ2-5; v_gene: TRBV6-5; CDR3nt: TGTGCCAGCAGTTACCTGGGCGGGAGAATGGAGACCCAGTACTTC; CDR3aa: CASSYLGGRMETQYF
abundance: few; d_gene: NA; j_gene: TRBJ2-1; v_gene: TRBV14; CDR3nt: TGTGCCAGCAGCCAAGAAGGGGTCTTGCTAGCGAATGAGCAGTTCTTC; CDR3aa: CASSQEGVLLANEQFF
abundance: few; d_gene: TRBD1; j_gene: TRBJ2-1; v_gene: TRBV28; CDR3nt: TGTGCCAGCAGCCCCGGGACAGACAATGAGCAGTTCTTC; CDR3aa: CASSPGTDNEQFF
abundance: NA; d_gene: TRBD2; j_gene: TRBJ2-7; v_gene: TRBV7-2; CDR3nt: TGTGCCAGCAGCACAGTAGCGGGTCTCACCTACGAGCAGTACTTC; CDR3aa: CASSTVAGLTYEQYF
abundance: NA; d_gene: TRBD1; j_gene: TRBJ2-1; v_gene: TRBV4-3; CDR3nt: TGCGCCAGCAGCCAAGGGACAGGGGGCACGGCGGGAGAGGAGGCTGAGCAGTTCTTC; CDR3aa: CASSQGTGGTAGEEAEQFF
abundance: NA; d_gene: NA; j_gene: TRBJ1-1; v_gene: TRBV6-4; CDR3nt: TGTGCCAGCAGTGCTACAGAGAACACTGAAGCTTTCTTT; CDR3aa: CASSATENTEAFF
abundance: NA; d_gene: TRBD2; j_gene: TRBJ2-1; v_gene: TRBV25-1; CDR3nt: TGTGCCAGCAGTGAATCAGAGGGAGGGAATGAGCAGTTCTTC; CDR3aa: CASSESEGGNEQFF
abundance: few; d_gene: TRBD1; j_gene: TRBJ1-2; v_gene: TRBV6-2/TRBV6-3; CDR3nt: TGTGCCAGCAGCCGACAGGGATTCTATGGCTACACCTTC; CDR3aa: CASSRQGFYGYTF
abundance: few; d_gene: NA; j_gene: TRBJ1-5; v_gene: TRBV5-5; CDR3nt: TGTGCCAGCAGCTTGGGGCCGCCCTGGGGGGACTCTGATCAGCCCCAGCATTTT; CDR3aa: CASSLGPPWGDSDQPQHF
abundance: few; d_gene: NA; j_gene: TRBJ2-2; v_gene: TRBV6-5; CDR3nt: TGTGCCACTAAGGGGCCCAACACCGGGGAGCTGTTTTTT; CDR3aa: CATKGPNTGELFF
abundance: NA; d_gene: TRBD2; j_gene: TRBJ2-1; v_gene: TRBV6-7; CDR3nt: TGTGCCAGCAGTTACAGCGGGAGGTACGGGGACAATGAGCAGTTCTTC; CDR3aa: CASSYSGRYGDNEQFF
abundance: few; d_gene: NA; j_gene: TRBJ1-1; v_gene: TRBV9; CDR3nt: TGTGCCAGCAGCGCCCAGGGGACTGAAGCTTTCTTT; CDR3aa: CASSAQGTEAFF
abundance: NA; d_gene: NA; j_gene: TRBJ1-2; v_gene: TRBV4-1; CDR3nt: TGCGCCAGCAGCCAAGAGGACGGGTATGGCTACACCTTC; CDR3aa: CASSQEDGYGYTF
abundance: NA; d_gene: NA; j_gene: TRBJ2-5; v_gene: TRBV20-1; CDR3nt: TGCAGTGCTAGAGATATGAATCAGGGGTCCGAGACCCAGTACTTC; CDR3aa: CSARDMNQGSETQYF
abundance: NA; d_gene: NA; j_gene: TRBJ1-5; v_gene: TRBV7-2; CDR3nt: TGTGCCAGCAGCTTGGACCCGGGCAGTCAGCCCCAGCATTTT; CDR3aa: CASSLDPGSQPQHF
abundance: NA; d_gene: TRBD2; j_gene: TRBJ2-1; v_gene: TRBV9; CDR3nt: TGTGCCAGCAGCGTAGGTAGCGGGAGCTCCTACAATGAGCAGTTCTTC; CDR3aa: CASSVGSGSSYNEQFF
abundance: NA; d_gene: NA; j_gene: TRBJ2-1; v_gene: TRBV28; CDR3nt: TGTGCCAGCAGTTTAAGGGCAATTTCCTACAATGAGCAGTTCTTC; CDR3aa: CASSLRAISYNEQFF
abundance: few; d_gene: NA; j_gene: TRBJ2-7; v_gene: TRBV11-2; CDR3nt: TGTGCCAGCAGCTTACCAAGACAGGGGGAACAGCGGGAGCTTACCTGGTACGAGCAGTACTTC; CDR3aa: CASSLPRQGEQRELTWYEQYF
abundance: few; d_gene: TRBD2; j_gene: TRBJ2-3; v_gene: TRBV27; CDR3nt: TGTGCCAGCAGGACTAGCGTACCAAGCACAGATACGCAGTATTTT; CDR3aa: CASRTSVPSTDTQYF
abundance: few; d_gene: NA; j_gene: TRBJ2-3; v_gene: TRBV2; CDR3nt: TGTGCCAGCAGTGAATTAGTTTACCGCACAGATACGCAGTATTTT; CDR3aa: CASSELVYRTDTQYF
abundance: few; d_gene: NA; j_gene: TRBJ2-5; v_gene: TRBV5-1; CDR3nt: TGCGCCAGCAGCCGGGGGCTTAGGGACGAAGAGACCCAGTACTTC; CDR3aa: CASSRGLRDEETQYF
abundance: few; d_gene: NA; j_gene: TRBJ1-1; v_gene: TRBV10-3; CDR3nt: TGTGCCATCAGGGCTCCGACTGACAGGAATAATGAAGCTTTCTTT; CDR3aa: CAIRAPTDRNNEAFF
abundance: once; d_gene: TRBD1; j_gene: TRBJ1-1; v_gene: TRBV12-3/TRBV12-4; CDR3nt: TGTGCCAGCAGTTTCTGGGACAGGGGAAAAGCTTTCTTT; CDR3aa: CASSFWDRGKAFF
abundance: NA; d_gene: NA; j_gene: TRBJ2-7; v_gene: TRBV5-1; CDR3nt: TGCGCCAGCAGCGGATCAGGGGACTCTCCTTCCTACGAGCAGTACTTC; CDR3aa: CASSGSGDSPSYEQYF
abundance: few; d_gene: NA; j_gene: TRBJ2-1; v_gene: TRBV20-1; CDR3nt: TGCAGTGCTAGAGATGGTGGGGGGGCGTACAATGAGCAGTTCTTC; CDR3aa: CSARDGGGAYNEQFF
abundance: NA; d_gene: NA; j_gene: TRBJ2-7; v_gene: TRBV10-3; CDR3nt: TGTGCCGTCCGCTTTTCGGACGGAGCCTACGAGCAGTACTTC; CDR3aa: CAVRFSDGAYEQYF